This section outlines one TCR beta chain sequence together with its context. The target antigen is unknown. In the same sample, other DNA sequences code for this CDR3. These data come from a study of shared clonotypes between healthy human individuals. Study-wide context: With ages of 18 to 49, the donors were two women and a few men.

None of the donors, who were healthy HIV-negative adults, had recently had acute infections or vaccinations. Findings and limits, study-wide: Memory subsets generally showed smaller estimated richness than naive subsets did. The authors expected sequencing depth to affect clonotype sharing among donors.

This CDR3 contains 16 residues. CDR1 and CDR2 (germline): SEHNR, FQNEAQ (reference sequence). Trimming cost V 5 bases and J 2 bases, with 16 bases left between them. Here immunoSEQ multiplex PCR was the method, and the copy in TCRdb shows in-frame clones only, minus some. The repertoire holds about 110,000 clones, with about 70% as singletons. The sample comprised memory CD8+ T cells sorted from blood. Subset meaning: CD45RO+ cells pooled with CCR7-negative TemRA cells. The gene calls are TRBV7-9 and TRBJ2-1, with D possibly matching TRBD2 (6 bases). The source of this sequence is a woman aged 25 to 39 in good health. CDR3 residues: CASSPRGGSAYNEQFF. The CDR3 coding sequence is TGTGCCAGCAGCCCACGTGGAGGGAGTGCCTACAATGAGCAGTTCTTC. Looking up the rest from reference TRBV7-9 and TRBJ2-1 gives the full variable domain: DTGVSQNPRHKITKRGQNVTFRCDPISEHNRLYWYRQTLGQGPEFLTYFQNEAQLEKSRLLSDRFSAERPKGSFSTLEIQRTEQGDSAMYLCASSPRGGSAYNEQFFGPGTRLTVL.